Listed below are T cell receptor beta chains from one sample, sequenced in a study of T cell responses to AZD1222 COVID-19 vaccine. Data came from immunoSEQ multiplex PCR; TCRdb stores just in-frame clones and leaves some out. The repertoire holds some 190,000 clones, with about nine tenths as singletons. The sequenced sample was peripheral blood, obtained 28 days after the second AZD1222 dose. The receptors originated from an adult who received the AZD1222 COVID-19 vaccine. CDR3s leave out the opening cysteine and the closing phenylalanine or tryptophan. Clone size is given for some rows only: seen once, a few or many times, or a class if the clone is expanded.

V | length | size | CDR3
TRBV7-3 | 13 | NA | ASSSTGGPNSPLH
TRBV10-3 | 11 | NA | AITAAANQPQH
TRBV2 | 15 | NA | ASSHPILRNNFNGYT
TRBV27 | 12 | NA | ASRRGGEDYGYT
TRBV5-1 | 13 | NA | ASSLAVGVTGELF
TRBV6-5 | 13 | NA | ASSWLRAMNTEAF
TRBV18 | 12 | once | ASSPSAGGNTQY
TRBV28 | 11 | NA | ASSIQGAGRAF
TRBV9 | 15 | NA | ASSVKHLATSYNEQF
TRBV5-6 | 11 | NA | ASLTGGGETQY
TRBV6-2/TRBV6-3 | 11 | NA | ASSYVQLREQY
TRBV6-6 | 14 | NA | ASSYRRQGQGNEQF
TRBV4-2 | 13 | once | ASSPQGGINYGYT
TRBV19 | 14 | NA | ASSIWDGGAPTEQY
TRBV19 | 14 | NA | ASSIEGQANTGELF
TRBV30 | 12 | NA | AWTTRAGIGELF
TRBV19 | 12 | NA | ASSIAPGPLGYT
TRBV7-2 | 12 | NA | ASSFGWGESPLH
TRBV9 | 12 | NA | ASSDAGGATEAF
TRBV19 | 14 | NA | ASSLRTGGLTGELF
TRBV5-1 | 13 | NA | ASRSTGLDNSPLH
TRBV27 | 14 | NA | ASSLSPSAGYNEQF
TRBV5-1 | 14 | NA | ASSLTSSSSYNEQF
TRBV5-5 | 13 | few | ASSFGTGGLYEQY
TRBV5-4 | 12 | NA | ASSGGGLLYEQY
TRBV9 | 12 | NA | ASSASGQPFSRI